The T cell receptor (beta chain) described here comes from a study of response to subunit inactivated influenza vaccine. TCRdb re-called the RT-PCR reads through MiXCR, storing one row per CDR3 protein. The profile shows roughly 700,000 distinct CDR3 sequences, approximately 15% of them singletons. The CDR3 sequence is 13 residues long. CDR1 is DFQATT, CDR2 SNEGSKA, per germline (reference sequence). V lost 3 bases to trimming and J lost 10 bases; unmatched junction nucleotides: 9. In its sample, this clonotype was seen a few times. This material consisted of PBMCs from blood, taken 14 to 15 days before vaccination. V usage is TRBV20-1 and J usage is TRBJ2-1; 7 bases are a match to TRBD2. The sequence derives from a man aged 50-60 years who received an inactivated influenza vaccine. The CDR3 DNA reads TGCAGTGCTAGGGGGGACTACACACCGGAGCAGTTCTTC. Translated, it gives CSARGDYTPEQFF.